This T cell receptor beta chain was documented in a study of blood T cells in healthy people across ages. Broader study findings: More naive CD4+ cells and higher diversity marked long-lived donors relative to aged donors. Age showed a roughly linear inverse relationship with TCR beta diversity per million T cells.

Comment on this clonotype: The target antigen is unknown.

Next came a second PCR, run for about 7 to 12 cycles, which used a sample-barcoded 5' primer along with a J-beta primer mix. Via MiXCR, TCRdb re-called the 5' RACE reads, giving one row per CDR3 protein. The sample yields approximately 810,000 distinct CDR3 sequences, less than 35% seen once. CDR1 is MGHRA, CDR2 YSYEKL, per germline. V was shortened by 3 bases and J by 10 bases, with 10 bases between the two germline ends. The length of the CDR3 is 12 residues. The V gene is TRBV4-1, the J gene TRBJ2-4; D gene ambiguous. This TCR derives from a woman older than 75 in good health. Material: blood. CDR3 nucleotide sequence: TGCGCCAGCAGCCAGTCCGGAGCGATTCAGTACTTC. Protein product: CASSQSGAIQYF.